The entry that follows covers one T cell receptor (beta chain) sequence. The antigen is unknown. Treatment specified: roughly nine-day PBMC culture with coronavirus spike peptide pools or control peptides (ViraFEST assay). Expanded clonotypes were found by TCR sequencing after peptide-pool stimulation (ViraFEST). CDR1 is SGHAT and CDR2 is FQNNGV in the germline V gene. This CDR3 has 16 amino acids. V lost 0 bases and J lost 0, with 12 bases in between. These data originate in a study of vaccination and CD4 T cells after COVID-19. The wider study: The convalescents, six males and four females, included two who were Hispanic. Typically, post-vaccine samples were obtained a median approximately 72 days after dose two, within a range of 14 to 241.

At the Johns Hopkins FTIC core, DNA taken from cultured CD4+ T cells was sequenced by way of the Oncomine TCR Beta short-read assay. Someone extracted genomic DNA from cultured CD4+ T cells. MiXCR was run by TCRdb on the PCR reads, yielding one entry per CDR3 protein. The sample lists around 15,000 distinct CDR3 sequences, 52% occurring once. Sequencing input: CD4+ T cells from blood, cultured in vitro. The chain joins TRBV11-2 to TRBJ2-7; D could derive from TRBD1 or TRBD2 (5 bases each). The clonotype originates from a human donor who had recovered from COVID-19. This chain's CDR3 is CASSLDRGSSSYEQYF. DNA for the CDR3: TGTGCCAGCAGCTTAGATCGGGGCTCTAGCTCCTACGAGCAGTACTTC.